Presented here are 2 T cell receptor beta chains from one specimen sequenced in a study of graft-versus-host responses after intestinal transplantation. Here immunoSEQ multiplex PCR was the method, and the copy in TCRdb shows in-frame clones only, minus some. The sample holds around 99,000 clones, roughly 87% seen once. Their antigen targets remain unknown. The specimen was unstimulated CD4+ T cells sorted from spleen or lymph node cells, collected before transplant. These TCRs come from a human donor who was the organ donor for an intestinal transplant.

This clone was observed once. The chain links TRBV7-9 to TRBJ2-1; 8 bases fit TRBD1. V shed 4 bases, J shed 4 bases, and the junction held 3 bases outside the gene matches. Germline lookup yields CDR1 SEHNR and CDR2 FQNEAQ (reference sequence). The CDR3 has 14 residues. The CDR3: CASSSRTGYNEQFF. CDR3 DNA sequence: TGTGCCAGCAGCTCAAGGACAGGGTACAATGAGCAGTTCTTC.

This chain uses TRBV18 with TRBJ1-1; TRBD1 agrees at 7 bases. Trimming removed 6 bases from V and 0 bases from J; junction bases left unmatched: 4. This CDR3 is built from 14 residues. Per germline, CDR1 KGHSH and CDR2 LQKENI. DNA for the CDR3: TGTGCCAGCTCCCCGACAGGGATGAACACTGAAGCTTTCTTT. Residues: CASSPTGMNTEAFF.